Following are 24 T cell receptor beta chains from one sample sequenced in a study of metastatic and nonmetastatic thyroid tumors. TCRdb re-analyzed the PCR reads using MiXCR. The table has over 15,000 clones, roughly 33% seen once. The entire patient cohort was treatment-naive prior to thyroid surgery. Sequencing was done on a sample of adjacent normal tissue. The source of these receptors is a female donor with papillary thyroid cancer or a benign thyroid nodule (not recorded which). Some clones in this sample may be carry-over from other donors' samples.

This rearrangement joins TRBV30 to TRBJ1-1, with a possible D match to TRBD1 (6 bases). Between the trimmed V and J ends, which lost 5 bases and 1 base, there was a span of 17 bases. Germline V gene sequence: CDR1 GTSNPN, CDR2 SVGIG (reference sequence). The CDR3 runs 15 residues. CDR3 region: CAWEAGVGRNTEAFF. CDR3 coding DNA: TGTGCCTGGGAGGCAGGGGTCGGCAGGAACACTGAAGCTTTCTTT.

This clone occurred many times. This chain connects TRBV5-6 to TRBJ2-5; 7 bases match TRBD1. The CDR3 spans 15 residues. With V trimmed by 4 bases and J by 2 bases, 8 bases remained unmatched. Per germline, CDR1 SGHDT and CDR2 YYEEEE. Here the CDR3 DNA reads TGTGCCAGCAGCCCGCGACAGGGATCGCAAGAGACCCAGTACTTC. This translates into CASSPRQGSQETQYF.

The chain recombines TRBV6-5 with TRBJ2-3; D unresolved. The CDR3 runs to 12 residues. Germline lookup yields CDR1 MNHEY and CDR2 SVGAGI. Trimming took off 4 bases at V and 1 base at J, with 3 bases between the two ends. DNA of the CDR3: TGTGCCAGCAGTTCCCGCACAGATACGCAGTATTTT. It translates to CASSSRTDTQYF.

This clone was picked up many times. This chain joins TRBV5-5 and TRBJ1-2, with unresolved D. CDR1 SGHKS and CDR2 YYEKEE come from the germline V gene (reference sequence). The CDR3 is made up of 14 amino acids. V gave up 0 bases and J gave up 3 bases, with 9 bases separating them. The CDR3 reads CASSLGMMDYGYTF. The CDR3 region has the DNA TGTGCCAGCAGCTTGGGAATGATGGACTATGGCTACACCTTC.

This clone is labeled as medium-sized. Other DNA sequences in this sample translate to the same CDR3. The rearrangement uses TRBV6-1 and TRBJ2-5; TRBD1 matches at 9 bases. Losses at the gene ends were 6 bases for V and 4 bases for J; bases not matched to a gene: 3. Germline V CDR1 and CDR2: MNHNS, SASEGT. This CDR3 contains 13 residues. Here the CDR3 reads CASRGQGGETQYF. DNA for the CDR3: TGTGCCAGCAGGGGACAGGGAGGAGAGACCCAGTACTTC.

In this sample, this clone turned up a few times. J is TRBJ2-1 and V is TRBV11-2, with 7 bases fitting TRBD2. The germline V gene has CDR1 SGHAT and CDR2 FQNNGV. The junction had 12 bases not matched to a gene; V was cut back by 6 bases and J by 7 bases. CDR3 size: 15 residues. The CDR3 here is CASRKVAGATNEQFF. DNA for the CDR3: TGTGCCAGCAGAAAGGTTGCGGGAGCTACAAATGAGCAGTTCTTC.

The chain has TRBV5-1 and TRBJ1-2; 7 bases align to TRBD1. Germline loops: CDR1 SGHRS, CDR2 YFSETQ. This CDR3 is 15 amino acids long. Trimming took 5 bases from V and 6 from J; bases not matched to a gene: 13. CDR3 DNA: TGCGCCAGCAGGTCCGAGACAGGGTCCCATCATGGCTACACCTTC. It specifies CASRSETGSHHGYTF.

V gene TRBV7-3 combines with J gene TRBJ2-1, with TRBD2 matching 10 bases. The CDR3 consists of 15 residues. The germline gives CDR1 SGHTA, CDR2 FQGTGA. The junction had 5 bases not matched to a gene; V was cut back by 5 bases and J by 4 bases. The CDR3 spells CASSPGTSAYNEQFF. CDR3 in DNA: TGTGCCAGCAGCCCCGGGACTAGCGCGTACAATGAGCAGTTCTTC.

There are many counts of this clone. This specimen includes other DNA sequences encoding the same CDR3. The rearrangement links TRBV6-2 or TRBV6-3 to TRBJ1-1; no clear D. CDR1 is MNHEY and CDR2 is SVGEGT in the germline V gene. Between the trimmed V and J ends, which lost 2 bases and 2 bases, there was a span of 9 bases. This CDR3 is built from 14 residues. DNA of the CDR3: TGTGCCAGCAGTTACACCCGGGCAAACACTGAAGCTTTCTTT. It translates to CASSYTRANTEAFF.

The DNA for the CDR3 is TGTGCCAGCAGCTTACCCCGGGAGACCCAGTACTTC. This gives the protein CASSLPRETQYF. The V call is TRBV7-2, the J call TRBJ2-5, with unresolved D. Germline V CDR1 and CDR2: SGHTA, FQGNSA. CDR3 length: 12 amino acids. Trimming removed 2 bases at V and 5 bases at J, with 6 bases between.

The J gene is TRBJ1-2, the V gene TRBV30; 9 bases agree with TRBD1. Germline CDR1 GTSNPN, CDR2 SVGIG (reference sequence). The length of the CDR3 is 15 residues. The ends lost 1 base at V and 8 bases at J; junction bases unmatched: 11. CDR3 sequence reads: CAWSDWTGASGGYTF. The CDR3 DNA is TGTGCCTGGAGTGATTGGACAGGGGCATCGGGAGGCTACACCTTC.

CDR3 DNA sequence: TGTGCCAGCAGTTACTCCTCCCAACCCCGGTTAGTTCTCGATGAGCAGTTCTTC. This codes for CASSYSSQPRLVLDEQFF. This rearrangement joins TRBV6-5 to TRBJ2-1; D is unclear. CDR3 length equals 18 residues. The germline V gene encodes CDR1 MNHEY and CDR2 SVGAGI. Trimming took 0 bases from V and 8 from J, leaving 23 bases between them.

The count of this clone is one. J is TRBJ1-5 and V is TRBV20-1; 7 bases are shared with TRBD1. Losses at the gene ends were 3 bases for V and 7 bases for J; bases not matched to a gene: 9. The length of the CDR3 is 14 residues. CDR1 is DFQATT, CDR2 SNEGSKA, per germline (reference sequence). The CDR3 region is CSARRQGHRQPQHF. CDR3 DNA sequence: TGCAGTGCTAGGCGACAGGGCCACCGACAGCCCCAGCATTTT.

The rearrangement links TRBV20-1 to TRBJ1-6; 7 bases match TRBD1. V shed 4 bases and J 9 bases; nucleotides not matched to a gene: 6. The CDR3 is 13 amino acids. Looked up from germline, CDR1 is DFQATT and CDR2 is SNEGSKA (reference sequence). CDR3 DNA sequence: TGCAGTGCTATCCCTTACAGGGGTTCACCCCTCCACTTT. This encodes CSAIPYRGSPLHF.

This chain joins TRBV5-6 and TRBJ2-1; 8 nucleotides agree with TRBD2. Germline trimming cut 0 bases from V and 3 bases from J; bases unmatched to any gene: 5. Germline V gives CDR1 SGHDT, CDR2 YYEEEE. The CDR3 sequence is 16 residues long. The CDR3 protein is CASSLAPGRVYNEQFF. CDR3 bases: TGTGCCAGCAGCTTGGCCCCCGGGAGGGTCTACAATGAGCAGTTCTTC.

The chain employs TRBV6-1 and TRBJ2-1; 8 nucleotides match TRBD2. With V trimmed by 4 bases and J by 10 bases, 3 bases remained unmatched. Germline CDR1 MNHNS, CDR2 SASEGT. This CDR3 is built from 12 residues. The CDR3 coding sequence is TGTGCCAGCAGTGTTACTAGCGGAGAGCAGTTCTTC. This codes for CASSVTSGEQFF.

The CDR3 spells CARGAGGYNEQFF. The CDR3, as DNA: TGTGCCAGAGGGGCGGGAGGTTACAATGAGCAGTTCTTC. The genes are TRBV12-3 or TRBV12-4 and TRBJ2-1; 8 nucleotides agree with TRBD2. This CDR3 region has 13 residues. V shed 9 bases and J 4 bases; nucleotides not matched to a gene: 5.

The V call is TRBV12-3 or TRBV12-4, the J call TRBJ1-2, with D possibly being TRBD1 (6 bases). The V end was cut by 4 bases, the J end by 6 bases, with 9 bases between. CDR3 length equals 12 residues. In DNA, the CDR3 is TGTGCCAGCAGTTCCGGACAGCATGGCTACACCTTC. Amino acid sequence: CASSSGQHGYTF.

Within the sample, this clone is medium-sized (0.01 to 0.1%). V is TRBV28 and J is TRBJ1-5; maybe TRBD1 (6 bases). The CDR3 is made up of 16 amino acids. From germline, CDR1 is MDHEN and CDR2 SYDVKM. Deletions cut 5 bases from V and 5 bases from J, with 19 bases between. The CDR3 nucleotides read TGTGCCAGCAGTCTCGGACAGCCAACGGGTTATCAGCCCCAGCATTTT. Encoded protein: CASSLGQPTGYQPQHF.

This clone was seen ten or more times. The chain joins TRBV14 to TRBJ1-2, with no clear D. CDR1 is SGHDN and CDR2 is FVKESK in the germline V gene. The CDR3 contains 13 residues. Trimming shortened V by 2 bases and J by 0 bases, and 4 bases separated the two germline ends. The CDR3 spells CASSQTANYGYTF. The CDR3 region has the DNA TGTGCCAGCAGCCAAACAGCTAACTATGGCTACACCTTC.

This clone showed up just a few times. The rearrangement uses TRBV24-1 and TRBJ2-1; tentative D call: TRBD1 (5 bases). Germline V gene sequence: CDR1 KGHDR, CDR2 SFDVKD. The V end was cut by 3 bases, the J end by 9 bases, with 11 bases between. CDR3 length equals 13 residues. CDR3 in amino acids: CATSDGAEGEQFF. The CDR3, as DNA: TGTGCCACCAGTGATGGGGCAGAAGGTGAGCAGTTCTTC.

Remarks on this clone: At one end the junction does not follow the germline gene, possibly because of a read error. This chain joins TRBV28 and TRBJ1-2; D gene unclear. CDR3 size: 14 residues. Per the germline V gene, CDR1 is MDHEN and CDR2 is SYDVKM. The CDR3 spells CVSRPSSRNYGYAF. In DNA form, the CDR3 reads TGTGTCAGCAGACCTAGTTCACGCAACTATGGCTACGCCTTC.

A few counts support this clone. The junction differs from germline at one of its ends, possibly a read error. This chain uses TRBV10-2 with TRBJ2-2, with D possibly matching TRBD2 (5 bases). The CDR3 spans 12 residues. Per germline, CDR1 WSHSY and CDR2 SAAADI. The CDR3 reads CASSERTGEPFF. In nucleotides, the CDR3 is TGTGCCAGCAGTGAGCGAACCGGGGAGCCGTTTTTT.

This chain links TRBV7-8 with TRBJ2-1; 9 bases match TRBD1. CDR3 length: 14 residues. V shed 4 bases, J shed 5 bases, and the junction held 3 bases outside the gene matches. Germline V gene data show CDR1 as SGHVS and CDR2 as FQNEAQ. The CDR3 coding sequence is TGTGCCAGCAGCTCTGGACAGGGGCACAATGAGCAGTTCTTC. Its protein product is CASSSGQGHNEQFF.